This TCR beta chain is drawn from a study of cytomegalovirus exposure and HLA in healthy donors. Primers included in the PCR were 60 Vbeta and 13 Jbeta primers. Some clones are missing from TCRdb's copy, which holds only in-frame ones; the method was immunoSEQ multiplex PCR. The table includes roughly 170,000 clones, roughly 78% detected once. The sequenced sample was PBMCs. The TCR comes from a woman aged 45 to 65 in good health and CMV-seropositive.

The CDR3, as DNA: TGTGCCAGCAGTGAAGCCGCCTTTAACGCGAGGCAGTTCTTC. Translating gives CASSEAAFNARQFF. The chain couples TRBV2 to TRBJ2-1; D ambiguous. From germline, CDR1 is SNHLY and CDR2 FYNNEI. V lost 0 bases and J lost 12, with 15 bases in between. The CDR3 runs to 14 residues.